The following is a T cell receptor (beta chain) sequence with its context. CDR1 is SGHTA and CDR2 is FQGNSA in the germline V gene. Losses at the gene ends were 2 bases for V and 3 bases for J; bases not matched to a gene: 8. The CDR3 has 16 residues. These data come from a study of blood T cell repertoires in COVID-19. Study-wide context: PBMCs, B-cell-depleted T cells, or T cells were the source of the cDNA or gDNA that made up the material.

TCRdb keeps only in-frame clones here, not all; method: immunoSEQ multiplex PCR. The table shows 200,000 to 250,000 clones, with around 81% occurring only once. The receptor was derived from a woman older than 75 with COVID-19, enrolled during active disease. The chain joins TRBV7-2 to TRBJ1-1; 8 nucleotides line up with TRBD1. Sequencing was done on a sample of peripheral blood. Written as DNA, the CDR3 is TGTGCCAGCAGCTTAACTCGGACAGGGCCTCACACTGAAGCTTTCTTT. Translation gives CASSLTRTGPHTEAFF.